Following are 6 T cell receptor beta chains from one sample sequenced in a study of T cell changes during pregnancy in multiple sclerosis. Profiled with immunoSEQ multiplex PCR; TCRdb holds only in-frame clones, not every one. Here the sample spans around 70,000 clones, approximately 91% being singletons. Source: peripheral blood, taken in the third trimester of pregnancy. Receptor source: a female donor with multiple sclerosis, enrolled in a pregnancy study.

The chain uses TRBV19 and TRBJ1-6; D not certain. The CDR3 sequence is 13 residues long. Trimming left V 6 bases short and J 14 bases short, with 17 bases between. Per the germline V gene, CDR1 is LNHDA and CDR2 is SQIVND (reference sequence). The chain's CDR3 is CASREIAARSLHF. The DNA of the CDR3 is TGTGCCAGTAGGGAGATCGCCGCGCGTTCCCTCCACTTT.

The chain links TRBV29-1 to TRBJ2-2, with D perhaps matching TRBD2 (7 bases). Trimming took 4 bases from V and 1 from J, leaving 13 bases between them. The CDR3 covers 15 residues. CDR1 and CDR2 (germline): SQVTM, ANQGSEA. DNA of the CDR3: TGCAGCGTTGTGGCGGGGGACATGAACACCGGGGAGCTGTTTTTT. Translating gives CSVVAGDMNTGELFF.

The chain employs TRBV30 and TRBJ1-1, with TRBD1 as a possible D gene (5 bases). V lost 0 bases, J lost 3 bases, and 17 bases lay in between. CDR1 and CDR2 from the germline V gene are GTSNPN and SVGIG (reference sequence). The CDR3 is made up of 16 amino acids. The CDR3 nucleotides are TGTGCCTGGAGTGTATCTGGGAAGGGGATGGACACTGAAGCTTTCTTT. The encoded protein is CAWSVSGKGMDTEAFF.

V is TRBV2 and J is TRBJ1-4; 7 bases map to TRBD1. CDR1 is SNHLY and CDR2 is FYNNEI in the germline V gene. The CDR3 spans 14 residues. The ends lost 6 bases at V and 7 bases at J; junction bases unmatched: 8. CDR3 residues: CASREQGLSEKLFF. CDR3 nucleotides: TGTGCCAGCAGGGAACAGGGGTTAAGTGAAAAACTGTTTTTT.

V is TRBV27 and J is TRBJ1-5; 9 positions agree with TRBD1. The junction had 14 bases not matched to a gene; V was cut back by 5 bases and J by 3 bases. CDR1 is MNHEY and CDR2 is SMNVEV in the germline V gene (reference sequence). This CDR3 is built from 18 residues. This chain's CDR3 is CASSPLTDHRGPNQPQHF. As DNA, the CDR3 is TGTGCCAGCAGTCCCCTAACGGACCACAGGGGGCCCAATCAGCCCCAGCATTTT.

The V gene is TRBV4-3, the J gene TRBJ2-5; D may be TRBD1 (6 bases). Per germline, CDR1 LGHNA and CDR2 YSLEER. The V end was cut by 0 bases, the J end by 6 bases, with 14 bases between. This CDR3 contains 15 residues. DNA of the CDR3: TGCGCCAGCAGCCAAGATTGGCAGGGGCGAAAGACCCAGTACTTC. It specifies CASSQDWQGRKTQYF.